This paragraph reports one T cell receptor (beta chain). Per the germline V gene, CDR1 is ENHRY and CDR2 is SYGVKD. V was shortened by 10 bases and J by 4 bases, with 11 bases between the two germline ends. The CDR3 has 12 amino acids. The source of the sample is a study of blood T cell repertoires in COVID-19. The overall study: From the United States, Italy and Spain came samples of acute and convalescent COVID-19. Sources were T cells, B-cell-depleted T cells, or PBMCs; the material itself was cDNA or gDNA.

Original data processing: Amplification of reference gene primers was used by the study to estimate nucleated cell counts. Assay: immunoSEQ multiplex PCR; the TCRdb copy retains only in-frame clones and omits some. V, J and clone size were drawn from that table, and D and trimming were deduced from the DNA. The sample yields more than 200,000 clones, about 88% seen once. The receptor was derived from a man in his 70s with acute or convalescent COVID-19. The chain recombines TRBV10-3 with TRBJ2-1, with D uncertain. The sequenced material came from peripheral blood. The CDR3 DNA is TGTGCCAACAGCCCCCATTACAATGAGCAGTTCTTC. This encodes CANSPHYNEQFF.